A single sample is the source of the 16 T cell receptor beta chains below, sequenced in a study of T-cell memory formation after mild COVID-19. TCRdb passed the 5' RACE reads through MiXCR, listing each CDR3 protein once. Here the sample spans about 110,000 distinct CDR3 sequences, around 12% being singletons. The sequenced material came from PBMCs or a T cell subset sorted from them (not recorded which). The receptor source for this set is an adult woman who had mild COVID-19 (a few samples of this study predate the infection). Cell type and time point are not known.

V gene TRBV6-2 or TRBV6-3 combines with J gene TRBJ1-4; unclear D gene. V was cut by 4 bases and J by 0 bases, with 6 bases left in between. From germline, CDR1 is MNHEY and CDR2 SVGEGT. The CDR3 spans 14 residues. The CDR3 protein is CASSFEATNEKLFF. CDR3 DNA: TGTGCCAGCAGTTTCGAAGCAACTAATGAAAAACTGTTTTTT.

The rearrangement joins TRBV12-3 or TRBV12-4 to TRBJ2-3; D possibly matches TRBD1 or TRBD2 (5 bases each). V lost 6 bases, J lost 0 bases, and 7 bases lay in between. This CDR3 spans 13 amino acids. The CDR3 region is CASRGTSTDTQYF. DNA of the CDR3: TGTGCCAGCAGGGGGACCAGCACAGATACGCAGTATTTT.

The CDR3 sequence is CASSYTGTGTYEQYF. The CDR3 coding sequence is TGTGCCAGCAGTTACACCGGGACAGGGACCTACGAGCAGTACTTC. The rearrangement joins TRBV6-6 to TRBJ2-7, with TRBD1 matching 9 bases. The CDR3 is 15 amino acids. Germline V gene sequence: CDR1 MNHNY, CDR2 SVGAGI (reference sequence). J lost 2 bases, V lost 2 bases, and 4 bases had no gene match.

The chain combines TRBV11-2 with TRBJ1-5; D might be TRBD1 (6 bases). The CDR3 covers 15 residues. The germline CDR1 and CDR2 sequences are SGHAT and FQNNGV. V lost 4 bases and J 0 bases, leaving 10 bases between the germline ends. This chain's CDR3 is CASSSQGSSNQPQHF. In DNA, the CDR3 is TGTGCCAGCAGCTCACAGGGTAGTAGCAATCAGCCCCAGCATTTT.

This clonotype was seen a handful of times. This rearrangement joins TRBV5-1 to TRBJ2-2; D remains unclear. The CDR3 sequence is 16 residues long. Germline lookup yields CDR1 SGHRS and CDR2 YFSETQ. The ends were cut back, 0 bases at V and 0 bases at J, with 9 bases in the middle. CDR3 loop: CASSLAAVANTGELFF. The DNA of the CDR3 is TGCGCCAGCAGCTTGGCCGCTGTAGCGAACACCGGGGAGCTGTTTTTT.

V is TRBV15 and J is TRBJ1-2; D possibly corresponds to TRBD1 (5 bases). Trimming removed 2 bases at V and 8 bases at J, with 12 bases between. Per germline, CDR1 LNHNV and CDR2 YYDKDF (reference sequence). The CDR3 sequence is 13 residues long. In nucleotides, the CDR3 is TGTGCCACCAGCAGATCTGAGACAGACGGCTACACCTTC. It translates to CATSRSETDGYTF.

This clonotype was counted ten times or more. The V and J genes are TRBV7-9 and TRBJ2-2; D is uncertain. This CDR3 region has 17 residues. Trimming cost V 5 bases and J 3 bases, with 19 bases left between them. In germline, CDR1 is SEHNR, CDR2 FQNEAQ (reference sequence). DNA for the CDR3: TGTGCCAGCAGCCTTCCGCCTGGAGTCTCGGACACCGGGGAGCTGTTTTTT. Protein product: CASSLPPGVSDTGELFF.

The sample holds a few counts of this clonotype. The CDR3 nucleotides are TGTGCCAGCAGCACCCGGGACAGGGGAGATGAAAAACTGTTTTTT. It codes for CASSTRDRGDEKLFF. The chain couples TRBV13 to TRBJ1-4; the match to TRBD1 covers 10 bases. The germline gives CDR1 PRHDT, CDR2 FYEKMQ (reference sequence). The CDR3 has 15 amino acids. V lost 5 bases to trimming and J lost 6 bases; unmatched junction nucleotides: 6.

This clonotype was counted only a few times. J is TRBJ2-3 and V is TRBV7-3, with a tentative D call TRBD2 (6 bases). The length of the CDR3 is 16 residues. Trimming took 5 bases from V and 4 from J, leaving 19 bases between them. CDR1 is SGHTA and CDR2 is FQGTGA in the germline V gene. The CDR3 reads CASSHNGGITPDTQYF. In nucleotides, the CDR3 is TGTGCCAGCAGCCATAACGGGGGAATAACGCCAGATACGCAGTATTTT. Combining the CDR3 with reference TRBV7-3 and TRBJ2-3 gives the whole variable domain GAGVSQTPSNKVTEKGKYVELRCDPISGHTALYWYRQSLGQGPEFLIYFQGTGAADDSGLPNDRFFAVRPEGSVSTLKIQRTERGDSAVYLCASSHNGGITPDTQYFGPGTRLTVL.

The chain uses TRBV20-1 and TRBJ2-1; 11 nucleotides agree with TRBD2. This CDR3 comprises 14 residues. Germline CDR1 reads DFQATT; CDR2 reads SNEGSKA (reference sequence). V lost 3 bases and J lost 4; bases outside the gene matches: 2. DNA of the CDR3: TGCAGTGCTAGGGGACTAGCGGATTACAATGAGCAGTTCTTC. It yields the protein CSARGLADYNEQFF.

The chain recombines TRBV29-1 with TRBJ2-1, with D unresolved. Looked up from germline, CDR1 is SQVTM and CDR2 is ANQGSEA. This CDR3 is 13 amino acids long. The germline V and J ends were trimmed by 7 bases and 11 bases, with 21 bases remaining between them. This CDR3 reads CSGTEAHSRKQFF. The CDR3 bases are TGCAGCGGAACCGAGGCCCACTCTAGGAAGCAGTTCTTC.

There are a few counts of this clonotype. The CDR3 DNA reads as TGCGCCAGCAGCCCCCTAGTGGGACAGGGAAGCGAGCAGTACTTC. It yields the protein CASSPLVGQGSEQYF. The gene calls are TRBV5-1 and TRBJ2-7; TRBD1 matches at 9 bases. The V gene end was trimmed by 4 bases and the J gene end by 6 bases; junction bases not matched to a gene: 11. The CDR3 sequence is 15 residues long. CDR1 is SGHRS and CDR2 is YFSETQ in the germline V gene.

The chain uses TRBV27 and TRBJ2-3; 13 bases align to TRBD2. V gave up 4 bases and J gave up 5 bases; unmatched junction bases: 9. CDR3 length: 17 residues. Per germline, CDR1 MNHEY and CDR2 SMNVEV (reference sequence). As DNA, the CDR3 is TGTGCCAGCAGTTCCACTAGCGGGGGGGCAGATGGAGATACGCAGTATTTT. It encodes CASSSTSGGADGDTQYF.

The chain uses TRBV20-1 and TRBJ2-7; D is ambiguous. The V gene lost 3 bases and the J gene lost 0 bases, with 9 bases spanning the gap. Germline CDR1 is DFQATT and CDR2 is SNEGSKA (reference sequence). The CDR3 consists of 13 residues. CDR3 in amino acids: CSARIVSSYEQYF. CDR3 nucleotides: TGCAGTGCTAGGATAGTTAGCTCCTACGAGCAGTACTTC.

J is TRBJ2-5 and V is TRBV11-1; D might be TRBD1 or TRBD2, each matching 6 bases. The germline V gene has CDR1 SGHAT and CDR2 FQDESV (reference sequence). The V and J ends lost 1 base and 4 bases respectively, with 16 bases between them. The CDR3 has 16 amino acids. The CDR3 DNA reads as TGTGCCAGCAGCTTAGGGGCCGGGGGCCCTGGAGAGACCCAGTACTTC. Translating gives CASSLGAGGPGETQYF.

This clonotype has at least ten counts. This chain uses TRBV20-1 with TRBJ2-3; no firm D call. This CDR3 contains 12 residues. Germline values: CDR1 DFQATT, CDR2 SNEGSKA (reference sequence). V gave up 5 bases and J gave up 6 bases, with 12 bases separating them. CDR3 sequence (DNA): TGCAGTGCTGGGGATCGGCGGGATACGCAGTATTTT. Its translation is CSAGDRRDTQYF.